These 20 T cell receptor beta chains share one sample of origin, sequenced in a study of graft-versus-host responses after intestinal transplantation. For these receptors, no antigen is known. Some clones are missing from TCRdb's copy, which holds only in-frame ones; the method was immunoSEQ multiplex PCR. The table has 80,000 to 90,000 clones, roughly 90% seen once. The source was unstimulated CD4+ T cells sorted from spleen or lymph node cells, collected before intestinal transplant. These receptors all come from a human donor who received an intestinal transplant.

The chain employs TRBV7-9 and TRBJ1-1, with 8 bases fitting TRBD1. This CDR3 is built from 15 residues. CDR1 SEHNR and CDR2 FQNEAQ come from the germline V gene (reference sequence). The V gene end was trimmed by 0 bases and the J gene end by 7 bases; junction bases not matched to a gene: 7. In nucleotides, the CDR3 is TGTGCCAGCAGCTTAGCGGGGAGTGACAGGGGTGAAGCTTTCTTT. Amino acids: CASSLAGSDRGEAFF.

The V call is TRBV5-1, the J call TRBJ2-1; 8 bases match TRBD2. J gave up 14 bases and V 5 bases, and 12 bases lay outside the gene matches. The CDR3 extends over 13 amino acids. Germline loops: CDR1 SGHRS, CDR2 YFSETQ. The CDR3 bases are TGCGCCAGCAGTCCCGGCTTGGCGGGGGGAGAGTTCTTC. This gives the protein CASSPGLAGGEFF.

The chain carries TRBV19 and TRBJ1-2; the D is unclear. The V end lost 5 bases, the J end lost 6 bases, and 13 bases lay between the germline ends. This CDR3 is built from 13 residues. From germline, CDR1 is LNHDA and CDR2 SQIVND (reference sequence). The CDR3 nucleotides read TGTGCCAGTAGTTATGGGAGGGCTGATGGCTACACCTTC. Its translation: CASSYGRADGYTF.

The chain employs TRBV6-6 and TRBJ2-3; D gene unclear. Deletions cut 8 bases from V and 4 bases from J, with 16 bases between. Germline assignment: CDR1 MNHNY and CDR2 SVGAGI (reference sequence). The length of the CDR3 is 14 residues. The CDR3 DNA reads TGTGCCAGCTGTGGGCAGTCCCCCGCAGATACGCAGTATTTT. This sequence encodes CASCGQSPADTQYF.

This sequence joins TRBV11-2 and TRBJ1-1; no clear D gene. CDR3 size: 13 residues. The V and J ends lost 5 bases and 5 bases respectively, with 12 bases between them. In germline, CDR1 is SGHAT, CDR2 FQNNGV. This chain's CDR3 is CASSPTTGTEAFF. In DNA form, the CDR3 reads TGTGCCAGCAGCCCAACAACGGGAACTGAAGCTTTCTTT.

This chain uses TRBV5-4 with TRBJ2-2, with D possibly being TRBD2 (6 bases). CDR3 length equals 19 residues. V dropped 2 bases and J dropped 2 bases, with 22 bases sitting between them. Germline lookup yields CDR1 SGHNT and CDR2 YYREEE (reference sequence). The CDR3 coding sequence is TGTGCCAGCAGCTTCCATCCAAACACCCGGGAGCCCAACACCGGGGAGCTGTTTTTT. It yields the protein CASSFHPNTREPNTGELFF. The full variable domain, in which reference TRBV5-4 and TRBJ2-2 provide the parts outside the CDR3, is ETGVTQSPTHLIKTRGQQVTLRCSSQSGHNTVSWYQQALGQGPQFIFQYYREEENGRGNFPPRFSGLQFPNYSSELNVNALELDDSALYLCASSFHPNTREPNTGELFFGEGSRLTVL.

The chain carries TRBV10-2 and TRBJ1-1, with D perhaps matching TRBD1 (5 bases). V was shortened by 5 bases and J by 3 bases, with 13 bases between the two germline ends. Germline V gene lookup returns CDR1 WSHSY and CDR2 SAAADI. The CDR3 has 14 residues. The CDR3 protein is CASSSDGGDTEAFF. The DNA for the CDR3 is TGCGCCAGCAGTTCCGATGGGGGGGACACTGAAGCTTTCTTT.

The rearrangement links TRBV6-4 to TRBJ1-6; a possible D gene is TRBD1 (6 bases). The ends were cut back, 2 bases at V and 10 bases at J, with 15 bases in the middle. Germline V gene sequence: CDR1 MRHNA, CDR2 SNTAGT. The CDR3 contains 15 residues. Here the CDR3 DNA reads TGTGCCAGCAGTGACGGGTCAGGGGTTGGATCACCCCTCCACTTT. Translated: CASSDGSGVGSPLHF.

The chain couples TRBV18 to TRBJ1-3; D is undetermined. V was trimmed by 3 bases and J by 0 bases, leaving 12 bases between them. CDR1 is KGHSH, CDR2 LQKENI, per germline. The CDR3 extends over 16 amino acids. The DNA for the CDR3 is TGTGCCAGCTCACCCCCGGGATCCCTCTCTGGAAACACCATATATTTT. It codes for CASSPPGSLSGNTIYF.

The gene calls are TRBV7-8 and TRBJ2-1, with no clear D. The CDR3 runs to 13 residues. Per the germline V gene, CDR1 is SGHVS and CDR2 is FQNEAQ. V dropped 5 bases and J dropped 9 bases, with 14 bases sitting between them. The CDR3 nucleotides are TGTGCCAGCAGCCACCCCCCCCCGGGTGAGCAGTTCTTC. Residues: CASSHPPPGEQFF.

There are a few counts of this clone. This sample includes further DNA sequences coding for the same CDR3. The J gene is TRBJ2-7, the V gene TRBV5-6, with 10 bases identical to TRBD1. J was trimmed by 4 bases and V by 0 bases; bases with no gene match: 1. From germline, CDR1 is SGHDT and CDR2 YYEEEE. The CDR3 spans 14 residues. Here the CDR3 DNA reads TGTGCCAGCAGCTTGGGACAGGGGGCTTACGAGCAGTACTTC. This sequence encodes CASSLGQGAYEQYF.

This rearrangement joins TRBV4-1 to TRBJ1-2; D might be TRBD1 (6 bases). The V gene's germline CDR1 is MGHRA and CDR2 YSYEKL. The CDR3 runs to 16 residues. V dropped 2 bases and J dropped 7 bases, with 20 bases sitting between them. This chain's CDR3 is CASSQTGGQTPGGYTF. Here the CDR3 DNA reads TGCGCCAGCAGCCAAACCGGGGGGCAGACCCCAGGTGGCTACACCTTC.

The rearrangement links TRBV6-6 to TRBJ2-5; 7 positions agree with TRBD1. This CDR3 contains 14 residues. The trim removed 6 bases at V and 3 bases at J, leaving 7 bases unmatched. From germline, CDR1 is MNHNY and CDR2 SVGAGI (reference sequence). The CDR3 reads CASRGDRKKETQYF. DNA of the CDR3: TGTGCCAGCAGAGGGGACAGAAAAAAAGAGACCCAGTACTTC.

The chain links TRBV6-5 to TRBJ1-1; D unclear. The CDR3 is 13 residues long. V was cut by 0 bases and J by 3 bases, with 5 bases left in between. Germline V lookup: CDR1 MNHEY, CDR2 SVGAGI. CDR3 amino acids: CASSYSRYTEAFF. CDR3 nucleotide sequence: TGTGCCAGCAGTTACTCGCGGTACACTGAAGCTTTCTTT.

The rearrangement uses TRBV4-2 and TRBJ2-3; TRBD2 might be the D (6 bases). The CDR3 is 15 amino acids. The V gene lost 0 bases and the J gene lost 2 bases, with 9 bases spanning the gap. The germline gives CDR1 LGHNA, CDR2 YNFKEQ. In DNA form, the CDR3 reads TGTGCCAGCAGCCAAGATTGGCGGGACACAGATACGCAGTATTTT. This translates into CASSQDWRDTDTQYF.

The chain uses TRBV5-1 and TRBJ1-1, with 10 nucleotides matching TRBD1. Germline CDR1 reads SGHRS; CDR2 reads YFSETQ. CDR3 length: 15 residues. V was clipped by 0 bases and J by 3 bases; unmatched bases: 2. CDR3 coding DNA: TGCGCCAGCAGCTTGGTGGGACAGGGGCACACTGAAGCTTTCTTT. Its translation: CASSLVGQGHTEAFF.

The CDR3 region is CASSRTSGFTDTQYF. The CDR3 coding sequence is TGTGCCAGCAGTCGGACTAGCGGCTTCACAGATACGCAGTATTTT. This chain joins TRBV6-1 and TRBJ2-3, with TRBD2 matching over 10 bases. Germline V CDR1 and CDR2: MNHNS, SASEGT. After removal of 5 bases from V and 2 bases from J, the junction contained 4 bases not matched to a gene. The length of the CDR3 is 15 residues.

The chain recombines TRBV19 with TRBJ1-4; D is unresolved. The germline V and J ends were trimmed by 7 bases and 8 bases, with 14 bases remaining between them. This CDR3 region has 13 residues. Germline V gene sequence: CDR1 LNHDA, CDR2 SQIVND (reference sequence). CDR3 protein: CASMLPPAEKLFF. The CDR3 DNA is TGTGCCAGTATGTTACCACCCGCGGAAAAACTGTTTTTT.

The chain carries TRBV7-9 and TRBJ1-2; D is ambiguous. The CDR3 extends over 13 amino acids. Germline V gene data show CDR1 as SEHNR and CDR2 as FQNEAQ (reference sequence). Trimming removed 1 base at V and 4 bases at J, with 7 bases between. The CDR3 sequence: CASSLGTGYGYTF. The CDR3 region has the DNA TGTGCCAGCAGCTTAGGGACTGGCTATGGCTACACCTTC.

The chain recombines TRBV27 with TRBJ1-4; tentative D call: TRBD1 (6 bases). The CDR3 extends over 15 amino acids. Germline CDR1 reads MNHEY; CDR2 reads SMNVEV (reference sequence). Trimming left V 3 bases short and J 7 bases short, with 15 bases between. CDR3 bases: TGTGCCAGCAGTTTCCAAGGACAGTGGGGTGAAAAACTGTTTTTT. Protein product: CASSFQGQWGEKLFF.